This TCR beta chain was obtained from a study of blood T cell repertoires in COVID-19 (dated by TCRdb to the early 2020s). In the study overall: Collaborator samples came from the United States, Italy and Spain and covered acute and convalescent phases of COVID-19. The prospective study material was composed of cDNA or gDNA derived from T cells, B-cell-depleted T cells, or PBMCs. The dataset comprised deeply sampled blood TCRbeta repertoires from subjects exposed to, actively infected with, or recovered from COVID-19. The repertoires were made available in a free public database intended to serve as a resource for research on the immune response to SARS-CoV-2. Samples were obtained from the ongoing ImmuneRACE study (first 160 participants) and from some 1,200 subjects provided by 6 global collaborators. Nearly every sample came with metadata listing a de-identified subject ID, COVID-19 status, age in years and sex. Where HLA class I and class II types were available, the types were taken from metadata supplied by the sample provider, not from assay-based typing.

TCRbeta CDR3 regions were amplified from genomic DNA using the immunoSEQ Assay, a bias-controlled multiplex PCR. Under the source paper's analysis protocol: Within the assay, amplification of reference gene primers was used to estimate how many nucleated cells each sample contained. To quantify the absolute abundance of each unique TCRbeta CDR3 rearrangement, sequence reads were collapsed and filtered. For each sample, productive Simpson clonality was calculated as the square root of Simpson's diversity index over productive rearrangements. This is the immuneACCESS table as TCRdb keeps it, with only in-frame sequences that have V and J called. A part of the clones is gone; compared with another copy, unresolved V genes explain less than half, and the rest is unexplained. V, J and clone size are taken as reported in that table, and D and trimming were inferred from the DNA itself. The sample has around 300,000 clones on record, approximately 92% of them singletons. The top ten hold around 2% of the sample.

V is clipped by 0 bases and J by 1 base, and the sequence between their germline boundaries is 7 bases long. Its CDR3 holds 15 amino acids, cysteine through phenylalanine. The only DNA kept is the CDR3, 45 bases in frame from the first base. Reading the germline V gene (reference sequence) gives CDR1 SGHKS and CDR2 YYEKEE. As to this clone: Its target antigen remains unknown. Per-nucleotide qualities are absent, and no much larger clonotype sits a single base away.

Broader findings and caveats from the paper: The amount of clinical and demographic metadata varied by source and participant and was provided uncurated.

Enrolling through a virtual design, the prospective study's participants ranged in age from roughly 18 to 90 years and lived across roughly 24 United States geographic areas. Cohort assignment in the prospective study relied on participant-reported clinical history from a screening survey and a study questionnaire. Recovered participants in ImmuneRACE Cohort 3 were defined by two consecutive negative NP/OP PCR tests, clearance by a healthcare professional, or resolution of symptoms. In the prospective study, mobile phlebotomists collected whole blood, serum and a nasopharyngeal or oropharyngeal swab from each participant. Prospective study participants could optionally give additional blood draws and questionnaires over an approximately 2-month period. Blood samples from the prospective study were shipped frozen or at room temperature prior to DNA extraction.

The V gene is TRBV5-5 and the J gene is TRBJ2-2; possibly the D gene is TRBD1, per 5 matching bases. The sequence derives from a woman younger than 30 who had recovered from COVID-19. Sequencing was performed on PBMCs or T cells enriched from blood (not recorded which). The DNA sequence is as follows: TGTGCCAGCAGCTTGGACAGGAGGAACACCGGGGAGCTGTTTTTT. It codes for CASSLDRRNTGELFF.